Listed here is a single T cell receptor (beta chain). These data come from a study of T cell changes during pregnancy in multiple sclerosis. Assay used: immunoSEQ multiplex PCR; TCRdb lists only in-frame clones, some missing. The sample shows tens of thousands of clones, 85% to 90% of them seen only once. The V gene end was trimmed by 0 bases and the J gene end by 4 bases; junction bases not matched to a gene: 10. There are 17 residues in the CDR3. CDR1 is LNHNV, CDR2 YYDKDF, per germline (reference sequence). The sequence was collected from a female donor in good health, enrolled as a control in a pregnancy study. The chain combines TRBV15 with TRBJ2-5; TRBD2 aligns across 8 bases. The source was peripheral blood, collected in the first trimester of pregnancy. The CDR3 region is CATSRDRRGSGGETQYF. CDR3 DNA sequence: TGTGCCACCAGCAGAGATAGGCGGGGGAGCGGGGGAGAGACCCAGTACTTC.